Presented here are 3 T cell receptor beta chains from one specimen sequenced in a study of blood T cells in healthy people across ages. It was with a sample-barcoded 5' primer and a J-beta primer mix that a second PCR of about 6 to 12 cycles was run. Via MiXCR, TCRdb re-called the 5' RACE reads, giving one row per CDR3 protein. The profile covers about 1.8 million distinct CDR3 sequences, with roughly 50% appearing a single time and 2.1% taken by the ten largest. Sequencing was carried out using blood. All receptors come from a middle-aged woman in good health.

The genes are TRBV3-1 and TRBJ2-3; 7 positions match TRBD2. The CDR3 totals 18 residues. Unmatched junction bases numbered 10, after V lost 1 base and J lost 0 bases. The V gene's germline CDR1 is LGHDT and CDR2 YNNKEL (reference sequence). The CDR3 region is CASSQGSELATSTDTQYF. CDR3 nucleotides: TGTGCCAGCAGCCAAGGGTCTGAACTAGCGACTAGCACAGATACGCAGTATTTT.

The chain uses TRBV28 and TRBJ1-5; D is undetermined. V was pared by 2 bases and J by 1 base, with 15 bases between. Germline lookup yields CDR1 MDHEN and CDR2 SYDVKM. The length of the CDR3 is 17 residues. CDR3 protein: CASSLLRTGSSNQPQHF. The CDR3, as DNA: TGTGCCAGCAGTTTACTTAGGACGGGTTCAAGCAATCAGCCCCAGCATTTT.

J is TRBJ2-1 and V is TRBV28, with TRBD2 matching 12 bases. Trimming at V came to 5 bases and at J to 6 bases, leaving 8 bases not matched to a gene. The CDR3 has 16 amino acids. The germline gives CDR1 MDHEN, CDR2 SYDVKM. The CDR3 spells CASSPLRLAGVNEQFF. The CDR3 DNA is TGTGCCAGCAGTCCCCTGCGACTAGCGGGGGTCAATGAGCAGTTCTTC.